The 9 T cell receptor beta chains below all came from one sample that was sequenced in a study of blood T cell repertoires in COVID-19. TCRdb's copy holds only in-frame clones and misses some; the assay was immunoSEQ multiplex PCR. Here the sample spans over 150,000 clones, less than 85% being singletons. The sequenced material came from peripheral blood. These receptor sequences come from a woman in her 50s with acute or convalescent COVID-19.

The genes are TRBV6-1 and TRBJ2-2, with a weak D call TRBD1 (5 bases). V was clipped by 3 bases and J by 0 bases, with 11 bases between them. The CDR3 spans 16 residues. The germline gives CDR1 MNHNS, CDR2 SASEGT. The CDR3 nucleotides read TGTGCCAGCAGTGATGTGGGGCGTACGAACACCGGGGAGCTGTTTTTT. It translates to CASSDVGRTNTGELFF.

V is TRBV5-1 and J is TRBJ2-2, with D maybe TRBD1 (6 bases). This CDR3 region has 15 residues. Germline V gene data show CDR1 as SGHRS and CDR2 as YFSETQ. V was shortened by 0 bases and J by 7 bases, with 13 bases between the two germline ends. CDR3 bases: TGCGCCAGCAGCTTGGATGGACAGAAGAACGGGGAGCTGTTTTTT. Translating gives CASSLDGQKNGELFF.

The chain combines TRBV5-1 with TRBJ1-1; D not resolved. Trimming pared 0 bases from V and 2 bases from J, leaving 8 bases between. The CDR3 spans 14 residues. From germline, CDR1 is SGHRS and CDR2 YFSETQ. In DNA form, the CDR3 reads TGCGCCAGCAGCTTGGGGGCAGGTAACACTGAAGCTTTCTTT. Translation gives CASSLGAGNTEAFF.

The chain is built from TRBV4-3 and TRBJ2-3, with D maybe TRBD1 (7 bases). V lost 0 bases to trimming and J lost 5 bases, with 12 bases between them. The CDR3 sequence is 15 residues long. Germline V lookup: CDR1 LGHNA, CDR2 YSLEER. CDR3 in DNA: TGCGCCAGCAGCCAAGATAGCAGGGGGGTAGATACGCAGTATTTT. Its protein product is CASSQDSRGVDTQYF.

This sequence joins TRBV10-1 and TRBJ2-3; possible D gene TRBD1, 6 bases. The germline V gene has CDR1 WNHNN and CDR2 SYGVQD (reference sequence). The germline V and J ends were trimmed by 6 bases and 0 bases, with 7 bases remaining between them. The CDR3 has 13 residues. The CDR3 region has the DNA TGCGCCAGCAGGCAGGGGAGCACAGATACGCAGTATTTT. Protein sequence: CASRQGSTDTQYF.

The V gene is TRBV12-3 or TRBV12-4, the J gene TRBJ1-2; TRBD1 matches 8 bases. The CDR3 is 13 amino acids. V dropped 7 bases and J dropped 5; count of bases not matched to a gene: 6. CDR3 bases: TGTGCCAGCAACGTACAGGGGGTGTATGGCTACACCTTC. As protein: CASNVQGVYGYTF.

The gene calls are TRBV7-6 and TRBJ1-2; 12 positions match TRBD1. The CDR3 runs 18 residues. Germline assignment: CDR1 SGHVS and CDR2 FNYEAQ. Losses at the gene ends were 5 bases for V and 5 bases for J; bases not matched to a gene: 15. The CDR3 here is CASSPPPAGTGGTYGYTF. CDR3 nucleotides: TGTGCCAGCAGCCCTCCGCCGGCTGGGACAGGGGGCACGTATGGCTACACCTTC.

A remark on this clone: Other nucleotide sequences in the sample specify the same CDR3. J is TRBJ1-5 and V is TRBV18, with 7 positions matching TRBD1. This CDR3 has 14 residues. V lost 1 base and J lost 6; bases outside the gene matches: 3. The germline V gene encodes CDR1 KGHSH and CDR2 LQKENI. The CDR3 sequence: CASSPQGAGQPQHF. The DNA of the CDR3 is TGTGCCAGCTCACCACAGGGGGCAGGTCAGCCCCAGCATTTT.

The genes are TRBV13 and TRBJ1-2, with a tentative D call TRBD1 (5 bases). The germline V and J ends were trimmed by 1 base and 4 bases, with 10 bases remaining between them. The CDR3 extends over 14 amino acids. Germline CDR1 PRHDT, CDR2 FYEKMQ (reference sequence). The CDR3 protein is CASSLATTAYGYTF. Here the CDR3 DNA reads TGTGCCAGCAGCTTAGCGACGACAGCCTATGGCTACACCTTC.